The count of the clone carrying this T cell receptor beta chain is one. What it binds is unknown. This sample is part of a study of OX40 agonist ivuxolimab in advanced cancers. Across the study: Past anti-PD-1, anti-PD-L1 or anti-CTLA-4 therapy was accepted, and approximately 40% had received some. Study-level findings and limits: Among the least clonally expanded were partial responders at 0.1-3.0 mg/kg.

Data came from immunoSEQ multiplex PCR; TCRdb stores just in-frame clones and leaves some out. The repertoire consists of some 70,000 clones, with just over 85% occurring once and the leading ten covering 8% to 10%. With baseline, cycle 4 day 1, and cycle 7 day 1 as timepoints, blood was sampled. Deletions cut 0 bases from V and 3 bases from J, with 10 bases between. This CDR3 comprises 15 residues. Germline V gives CDR1 MNHEY, CDR2 SVGAGI. The TCR originated in an adult with an advanced solid tumor such as melanoma, head and neck, liver or kidney cancer. The source material was CD4+ or CD8+ T cells sorted from blood, sampled in a trial of the OX40 agonist ivuxolimab. The genes are TRBV6-5 and TRBJ2-3; TRBD1 might be the D (5 bases). CDR3 nucleotide sequence: TGTGCCAGCAGTTACTCCGGCAGGGAAACAGATACGCAGTATTTT. This codes for CASSYSGRETDTQYF.